This T cell receptor (beta chain) derives from a study of cytomegalovirus exposure and HLA in healthy donors. Germline CDR1 ENHRY, CDR2 SYGVKD. The CDR3 length is 15 residues. Trimming at V came to 4 bases and at J to 6 bases, leaving 9 bases not matched to a gene. Profiling relied on immunoSEQ multiplex PCR, and the TCRdb table lists in-frame clones only, not all of them. The sample records about 200,000 clones, around 86% being singletons. This clone was counted a few times. Its antigen is undetermined. Overall study findings and caveats: Usually a TCR sequence was rare, but some public TCRs were found in many donors. In a later analysis, first-cohort TCR clusters were found to tend to co-occur in the approximately 120 validation repertoires. The study put around 180 TCR beta chains on its list as cytomegalovirus-associated.

Specimen: PBMCs. The chain has TRBV10-3 and TRBJ1-1; 9 positions match TRBD1. The sequence came from a young woman in good health and CMV-seropositive. CDR3 sequence: CAISVGDRDLSEAFF. In DNA, the CDR3 is TGTGCCATCAGTGTTGGGGACAGGGATCTTTCTGAAGCTTTCTTT.